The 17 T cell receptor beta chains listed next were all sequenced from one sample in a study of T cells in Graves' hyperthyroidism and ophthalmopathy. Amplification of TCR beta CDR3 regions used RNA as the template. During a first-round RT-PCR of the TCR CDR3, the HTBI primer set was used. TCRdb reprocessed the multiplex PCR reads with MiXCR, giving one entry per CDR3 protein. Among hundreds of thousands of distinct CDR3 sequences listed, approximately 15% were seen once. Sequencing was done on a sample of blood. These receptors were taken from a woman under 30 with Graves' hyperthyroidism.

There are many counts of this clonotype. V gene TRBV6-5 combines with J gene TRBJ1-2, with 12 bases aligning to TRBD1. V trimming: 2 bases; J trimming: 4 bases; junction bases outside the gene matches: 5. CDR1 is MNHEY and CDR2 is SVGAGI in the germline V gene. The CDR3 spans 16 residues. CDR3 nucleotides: TGTGCCAGCAGTTACGGGACAGGGGGCGCTCCCTATGGCTACACCTTC. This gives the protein CASSYGTGGAPYGYTF.

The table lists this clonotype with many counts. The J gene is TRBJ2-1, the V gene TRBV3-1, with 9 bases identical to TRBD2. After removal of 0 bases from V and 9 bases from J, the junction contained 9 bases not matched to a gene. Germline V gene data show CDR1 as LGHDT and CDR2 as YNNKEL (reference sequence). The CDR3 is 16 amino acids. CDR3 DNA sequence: TGTGCCAGCAGCCAAGATGAGGCGGGGGGGCGGGTTGAGCAGTTCTTC. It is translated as CASSQDEAGGRVEQFF.

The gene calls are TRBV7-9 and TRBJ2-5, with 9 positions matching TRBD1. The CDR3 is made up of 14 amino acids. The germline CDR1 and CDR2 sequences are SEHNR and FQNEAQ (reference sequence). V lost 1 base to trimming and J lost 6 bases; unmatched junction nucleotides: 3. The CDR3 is CASSLGDRVQTQYF. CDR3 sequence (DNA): TGTGCCAGCAGCTTAGGGGACAGGGTTCAGACCCAGTACTTC.

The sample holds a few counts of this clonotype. For the CDR3, the DNA is TGTGCCACCAGTCGTTCTAGGGACAGCCCAGATACGCAGTATTTT. It translates to CATSRSRDSPDTQYF. The chain is built from TRBV24-1 and TRBJ2-3, with TRBD1 identical over 7 bases. CDR1 and CDR2 (germline): KGHDR, SFDVKD. The CDR3 totals 15 residues. V was clipped by 6 bases and J by 4 bases; unmatched bases: 9.

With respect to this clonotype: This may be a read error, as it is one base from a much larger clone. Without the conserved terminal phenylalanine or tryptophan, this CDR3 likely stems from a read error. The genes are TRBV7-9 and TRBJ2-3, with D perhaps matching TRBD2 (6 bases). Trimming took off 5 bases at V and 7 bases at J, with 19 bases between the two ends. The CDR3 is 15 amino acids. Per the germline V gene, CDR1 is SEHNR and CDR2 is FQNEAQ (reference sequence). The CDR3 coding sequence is TGTGCCAGCAGCCCCAGGAGGGATTTGGCGAATACGCAGTATTCT. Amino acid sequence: CASSPRRDLANTQYS.

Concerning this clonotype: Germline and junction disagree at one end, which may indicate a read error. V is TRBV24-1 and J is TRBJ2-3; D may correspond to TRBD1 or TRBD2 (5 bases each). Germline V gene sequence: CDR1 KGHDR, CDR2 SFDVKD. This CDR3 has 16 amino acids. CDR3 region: CTTSPTGAVGSDTQYF. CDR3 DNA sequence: TGTACCACCAGTCCTACCGGGGCTGTCGGTTCCGATACGCAGTATTTT.

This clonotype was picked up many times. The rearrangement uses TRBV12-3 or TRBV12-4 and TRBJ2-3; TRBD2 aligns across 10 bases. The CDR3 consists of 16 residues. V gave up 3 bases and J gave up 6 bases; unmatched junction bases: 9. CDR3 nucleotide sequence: TGTGCCAGCAGTTTGGAGCGGGGGGGCCAAGGGGATACGCAGTATTTT. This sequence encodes CASSLERGGQGDTQYF.

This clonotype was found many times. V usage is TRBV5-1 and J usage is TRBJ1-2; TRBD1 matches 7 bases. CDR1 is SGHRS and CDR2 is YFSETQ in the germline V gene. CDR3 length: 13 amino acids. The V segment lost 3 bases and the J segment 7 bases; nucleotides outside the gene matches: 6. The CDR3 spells CASSWPGTAGYTF. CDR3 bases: TGCGCCAGCAGCTGGCCGGGGACAGCTGGCTACACCTTC.

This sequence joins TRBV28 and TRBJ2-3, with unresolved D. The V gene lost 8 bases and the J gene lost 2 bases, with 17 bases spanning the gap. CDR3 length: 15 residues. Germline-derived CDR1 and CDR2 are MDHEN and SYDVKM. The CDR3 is CASGYTSPLTDTQYF. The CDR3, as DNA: TGTGCCAGCGGCTACACCTCCCCTCTCACAGATACGCAGTATTTT.

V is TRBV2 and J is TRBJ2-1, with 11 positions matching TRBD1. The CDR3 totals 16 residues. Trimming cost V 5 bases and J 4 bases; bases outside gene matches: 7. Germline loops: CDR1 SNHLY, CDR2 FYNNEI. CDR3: CASSFQGTGGYNEQFF. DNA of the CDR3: TGTGCCAGCAGTTTCCAGGGGACAGGGGGTTACAATGAGCAGTTCTTC.

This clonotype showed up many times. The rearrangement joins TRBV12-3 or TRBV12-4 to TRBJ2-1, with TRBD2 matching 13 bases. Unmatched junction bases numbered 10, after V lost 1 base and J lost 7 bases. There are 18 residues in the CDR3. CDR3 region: CASSLVPGLAGAWNEQFF. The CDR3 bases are TGTGCCAGCAGTTTAGTACCCGGACTAGCGGGAGCGTGGAATGAGCAGTTCTTC.

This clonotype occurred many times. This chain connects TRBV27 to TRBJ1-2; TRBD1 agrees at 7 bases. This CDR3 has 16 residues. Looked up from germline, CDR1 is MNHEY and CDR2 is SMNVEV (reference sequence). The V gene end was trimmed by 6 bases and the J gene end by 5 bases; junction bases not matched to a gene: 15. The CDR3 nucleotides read TGTGCCAGCAGCCAGAGTCTAGGAGACAGGGTTTATGGCTACACCTTC. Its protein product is CASSQSLGDRVYGYTF.

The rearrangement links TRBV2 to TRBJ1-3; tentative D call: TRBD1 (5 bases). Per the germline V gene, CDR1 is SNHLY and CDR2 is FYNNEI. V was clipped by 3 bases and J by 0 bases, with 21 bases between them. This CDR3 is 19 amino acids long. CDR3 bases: TGTGCCAGCAGTGATACCGGACGAAGAGGGGACCCCTCTGGAAACACCATATATTTT. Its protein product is CASSDTGRRGDPSGNTIYF.

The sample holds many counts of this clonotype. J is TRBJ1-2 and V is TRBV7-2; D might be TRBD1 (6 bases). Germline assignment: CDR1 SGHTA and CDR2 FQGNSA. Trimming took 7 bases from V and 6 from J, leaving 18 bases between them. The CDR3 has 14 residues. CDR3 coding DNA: TGTGCCAGCATATGGGCGGGGGCGGGAAATGGCTACACCTTC. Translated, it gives CASIWAGAGNGYTF.

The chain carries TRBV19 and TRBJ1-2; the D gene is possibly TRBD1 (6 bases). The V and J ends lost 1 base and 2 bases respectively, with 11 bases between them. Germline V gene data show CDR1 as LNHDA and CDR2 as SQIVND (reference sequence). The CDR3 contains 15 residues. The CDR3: CASSIGMGGNYGYTF. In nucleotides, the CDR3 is TGTGCCAGTAGTATAGGGATGGGGGGCAACTATGGCTACACCTTC. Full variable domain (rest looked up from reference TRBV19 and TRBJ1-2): DGGITQSPKYLFRKEGQNVTLSCEQNLNHDAMYWYRQDPGQGLRLIYYSQIVNDFQKGDIAEGYSVSREKKESFPLTVTSAQKNPTAFYLCASSIGMGGNYGYTFGSGTRLTVV.

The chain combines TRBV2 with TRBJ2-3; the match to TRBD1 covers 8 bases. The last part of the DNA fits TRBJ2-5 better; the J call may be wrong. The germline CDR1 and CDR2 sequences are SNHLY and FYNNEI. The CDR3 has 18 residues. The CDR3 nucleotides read TGTGCCAGCAGTGCCACTTCCGCAAGGACAGGGAGTGGAGAGACCCAGTACTTC. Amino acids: CASSATSARTGSGETQYF.

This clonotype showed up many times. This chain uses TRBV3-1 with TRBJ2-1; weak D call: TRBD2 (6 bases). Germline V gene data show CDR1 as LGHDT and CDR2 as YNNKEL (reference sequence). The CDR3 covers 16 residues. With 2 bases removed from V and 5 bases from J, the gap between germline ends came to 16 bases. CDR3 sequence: CASSQRGSYLNNEQFF. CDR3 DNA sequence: TGTGCCAGCAGCCAACGGGGGTCTTACTTGAACAATGAGCAGTTCTTC.